Detailed here is one T cell receptor beta chain. The CDR3 is 15 residues long. The V gene's germline CDR1 is LGHNA and CDR2 YNFKEQ. V lost 4 bases, J lost 2 bases, and 4 bases stayed unmatched. Per the original methods: Estimation of nucleated cell counts was performed using reference gene primer amplification. Data came from immunoSEQ multiplex PCR; TCRdb stores just in-frame clones and leaves some out. That table gives V, J and clone size, and the DNA gave D and trimming. The sample has roughly 190,000 clones, approximately 88% seen once. This record belongs to a study of blood T cell repertoires in COVID-19. Across the study: The samples span acute and convalescent COVID-19 from the United States, Italy and Spain.

Participants came from fewer than 25 US areas, aged about 18 to 89 years. For recovered donors of Cohort 3, there were two negative PCRs, clearance, or symptom resolution. The source is a woman aged 25-40 years who had recovered from COVID-19. The sequenced sample was PBMCs or T cells enriched from blood (not recorded which). This rearrangement joins TRBV4-2 to TRBJ2-3, with 9 bases identical to TRBD1. The CDR3 loop is CASSLGTGNTDTQYF. The DNA for the CDR3 is TGTGCCAGCAGCCTCGGGACAGGGAACACAGATACGCAGTATTTT.